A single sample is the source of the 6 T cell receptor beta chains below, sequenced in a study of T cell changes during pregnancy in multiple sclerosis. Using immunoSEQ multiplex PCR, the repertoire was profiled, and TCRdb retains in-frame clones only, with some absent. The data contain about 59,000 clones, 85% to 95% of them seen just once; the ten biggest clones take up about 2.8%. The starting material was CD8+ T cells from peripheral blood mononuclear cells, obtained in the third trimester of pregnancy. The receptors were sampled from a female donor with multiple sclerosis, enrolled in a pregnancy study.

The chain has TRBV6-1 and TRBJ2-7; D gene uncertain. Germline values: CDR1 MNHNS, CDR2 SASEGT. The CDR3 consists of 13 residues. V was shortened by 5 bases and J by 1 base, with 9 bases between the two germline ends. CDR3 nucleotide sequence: TGTGCCAGCAGTACGACACCTTCCTACGAGCAGTACTTC. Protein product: CASSTTPSYEQYF.

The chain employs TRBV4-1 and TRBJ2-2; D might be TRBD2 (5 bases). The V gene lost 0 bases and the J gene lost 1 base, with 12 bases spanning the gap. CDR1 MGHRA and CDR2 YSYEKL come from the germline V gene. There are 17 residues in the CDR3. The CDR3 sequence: CASSQDDRGWNTGELFF. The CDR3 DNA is TGCGCCAGCAGCCAAGACGATCGGGGTTGGAACACCGGGGAGCTGTTTTTT.

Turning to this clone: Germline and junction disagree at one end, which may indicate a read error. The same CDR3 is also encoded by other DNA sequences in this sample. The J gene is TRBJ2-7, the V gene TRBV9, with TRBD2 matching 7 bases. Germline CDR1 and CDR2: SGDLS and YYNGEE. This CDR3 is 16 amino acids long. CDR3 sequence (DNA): TGTGCCAGCAGCACTTCGGTGGGCGGGAGTAGGTCCGAGCAGTATTTC. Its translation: CASSTSVGGSRSEQYF.

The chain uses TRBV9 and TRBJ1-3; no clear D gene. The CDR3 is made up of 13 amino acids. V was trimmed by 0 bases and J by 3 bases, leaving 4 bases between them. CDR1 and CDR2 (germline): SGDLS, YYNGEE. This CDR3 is CASSVAVGNTIYF. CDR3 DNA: TGTGCCAGCAGCGTAGCTGTTGGAAACACCATATATTTT.

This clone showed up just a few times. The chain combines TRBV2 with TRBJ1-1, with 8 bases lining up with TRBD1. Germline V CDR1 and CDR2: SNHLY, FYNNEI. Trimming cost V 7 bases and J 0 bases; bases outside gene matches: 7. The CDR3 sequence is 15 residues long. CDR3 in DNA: TGTGCCAGCACCGCCGGGACAGGTTTGAACACTGAAGCTTTCTTT. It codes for CASTAGTGLNTEAFF.

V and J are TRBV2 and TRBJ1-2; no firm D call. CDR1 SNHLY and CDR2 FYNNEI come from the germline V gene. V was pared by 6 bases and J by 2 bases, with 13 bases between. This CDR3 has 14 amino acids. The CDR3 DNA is TGTGCCAGCAGCCTTCCCCCCCTAAACTATGGCTACACCTTC. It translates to CASSLPPLNYGYTF.